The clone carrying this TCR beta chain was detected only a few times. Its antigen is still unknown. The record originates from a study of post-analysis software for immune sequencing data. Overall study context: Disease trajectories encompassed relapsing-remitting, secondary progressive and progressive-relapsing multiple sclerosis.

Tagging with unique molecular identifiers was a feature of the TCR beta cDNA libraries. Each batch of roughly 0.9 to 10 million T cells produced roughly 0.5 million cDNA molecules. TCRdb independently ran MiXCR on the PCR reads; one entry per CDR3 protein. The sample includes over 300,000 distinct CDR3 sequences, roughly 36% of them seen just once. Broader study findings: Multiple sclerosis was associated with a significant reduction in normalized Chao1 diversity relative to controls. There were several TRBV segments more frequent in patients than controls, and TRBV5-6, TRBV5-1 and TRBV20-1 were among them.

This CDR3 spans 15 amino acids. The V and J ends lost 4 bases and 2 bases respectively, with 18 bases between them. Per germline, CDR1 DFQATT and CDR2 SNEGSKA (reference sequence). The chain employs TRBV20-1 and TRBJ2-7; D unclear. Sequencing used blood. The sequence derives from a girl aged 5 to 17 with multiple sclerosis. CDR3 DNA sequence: TGCAGTGCTAAACAGCGATCCTCTGACACCTACGAGCAGTACTTC. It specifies CSAKQRSSDTYEQYF.